Below are 9 T cell receptor beta chains sequenced from a single sample in a study of high-grade serous ovarian cancer treatment subgroups. The assay was immunoSEQ multiplex PCR, and TCRdb's table has in-frame clones only and misses some. The data hold roughly 4,000 clones, with 82% observed a single time. Tumor samples were obtained before definitive surgery or chemotherapy. The sequencing input was tumor tissue. The receptors were sampled from a human donor with high-grade serous ovarian cancer.

V and J are TRBV4-1 and TRBJ1-6; D uncertain. Trimming shortened V by 0 bases and J by 14 bases, and 11 bases separated the two germline ends. The CDR3 loop spans 13 amino acids. CDR1 and CDR2 (germline): MGHRA, YSYEKL. The CDR3 is CASSQDQVGTLHF. The DNA for the CDR3 is TGCGCCAGCAGCCAAGATCAGGTCGGAACCCTCCACTTT.

This chain uses TRBV30 with TRBJ1-6, with unresolved D. The V gene's germline CDR1 is GTSNPN and CDR2 SVGIG (reference sequence). Trimming cost V 5 bases and J 8 bases, with 7 bases left between them. This CDR3 region has 11 residues. As DNA, the CDR3 is TGTGCCTGGTCGTGGGATTCACCCCTCCACTTT. Translation: CAWSWDSPLHF.

As concerns this clone: This same CDR3 is encoded by further DNA sequences in the sample. The chain combines TRBV9 with TRBJ1-6; 8 bases align to TRBD1. The V gene end was trimmed by 3 bases and the J gene end by 2 bases; junction bases not matched to a gene: 4. The CDR3 is 16 amino acids. CDR1 and CDR2 (germline): SGDLS, YYNGEE. Written as DNA, the CDR3 is TGTGCCAGCAGCGCTGGGACAGGACCCTATAATTCACCCCTCCACTTT. This sequence encodes CASSAGTGPYNSPLHF.

This clone was observed a handful of times. The CDR3 region is CASRRGGRTQYF. The DNA of the CDR3 is TGTGCCAGCAGGCGGGGGGGCCGGACGCAGTATTTT. This sequence joins TRBV2 and TRBJ2-3; 9 bases are shared with TRBD2. CDR3 length equals 12 residues. J gave up 9 bases and V 6 bases, and 4 bases lay outside the gene matches. The V gene's germline CDR1 is SNHLY and CDR2 FYNNEI.

In its sample, this clone was seen once. J is TRBJ2-3 and V is TRBV5-1, with D possibly being TRBD2 (7 bases). CDR3 length: 15 residues. V was trimmed by 3 bases and J by 3 bases, leaving 14 bases between them. Germline V gene sequence: CDR1 SGHRS, CDR2 YFSETQ. CDR3 nucleotide sequence: TGCGCCAGCAGCTACTCGGGGGGCGGGACAGATACGCAGTATTTT. Translating it yields CASSYSGGGTDTQYF.

This chain links TRBV27 with TRBJ2-2, with 7 bases aligning to TRBD2. The CDR3 has 16 amino acids. V trimming: 3 bases; J trimming: 5 bases; junction bases outside the gene matches: 9. Per germline, CDR1 MNHEY and CDR2 SMNVEV (reference sequence). CDR3 loop: CASSFGGPGGTGELFF. In nucleotides, the CDR3 is TGTGCCAGCAGTTTTGGGGGTCCCGGGGGGACCGGGGAGCTGTTTTTT.

The genes are TRBV5-1 and TRBJ1-1, with D possibly being TRBD1 (5 bases). The CDR3 consists of 14 residues. Per the germline V gene, CDR1 is SGHRS and CDR2 is YFSETQ. Trimming took 2 bases from V and 4 from J, leaving 12 bases between them. The CDR3 reads CASSFDSRSTEAFF. The CDR3 DNA sequence: TGCGCCAGCAGCTTTGACAGTCGAAGCACTGAAGCTTTCTTT.

This clone showed up just once. The rearrangement links TRBV29-1 to TRBJ2-3, with no clear D. The CDR3 loop spans 10 amino acids. Germline V gene data show CDR1 as SQVTM and CDR2 as ANQGSEA. V lost 4 bases and J lost 6, with 5 bases in between. The CDR3 sequence is CSVGVDTQYF. CDR3 DNA sequence: TGCAGCGTTGGAGTGGATACGCAGTATTTT.

The chain joins TRBV4-1 to TRBJ2-1, with 7 bases matching TRBD1. Germline loops: CDR1 MGHRA, CDR2 YSYEKL. The CDR3 covers 15 residues. V shed 2 bases and J 6 bases; nucleotides not matched to a gene: 7. CDR3 residues: CASSQTGVISNEQFF. In DNA, the CDR3 is TGCGCCAGCAGCCAAACAGGGGTCATTTCCAATGAGCAGTTCTTC.